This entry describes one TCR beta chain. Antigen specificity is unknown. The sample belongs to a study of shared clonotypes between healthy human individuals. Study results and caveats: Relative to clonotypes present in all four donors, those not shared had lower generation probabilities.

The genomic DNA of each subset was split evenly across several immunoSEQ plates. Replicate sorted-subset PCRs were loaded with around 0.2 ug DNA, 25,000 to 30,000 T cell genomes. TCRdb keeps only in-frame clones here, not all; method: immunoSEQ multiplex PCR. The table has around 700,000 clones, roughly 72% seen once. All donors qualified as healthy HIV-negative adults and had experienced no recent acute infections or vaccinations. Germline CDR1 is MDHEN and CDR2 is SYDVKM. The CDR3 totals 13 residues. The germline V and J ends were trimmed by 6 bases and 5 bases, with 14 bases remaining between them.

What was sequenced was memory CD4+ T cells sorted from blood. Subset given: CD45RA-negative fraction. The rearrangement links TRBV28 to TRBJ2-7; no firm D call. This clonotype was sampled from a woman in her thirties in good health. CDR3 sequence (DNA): TGTGCCAGCAGCCCCAGGTTTTCCCACGAGCAGTACTTC. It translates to CASSPRFSHEQYF.